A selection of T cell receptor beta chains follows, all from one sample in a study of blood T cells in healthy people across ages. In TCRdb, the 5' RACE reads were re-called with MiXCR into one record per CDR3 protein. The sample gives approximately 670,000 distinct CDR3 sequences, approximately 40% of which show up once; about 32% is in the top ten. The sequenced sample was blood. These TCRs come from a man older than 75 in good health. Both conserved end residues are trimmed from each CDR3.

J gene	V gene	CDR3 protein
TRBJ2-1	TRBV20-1	SARHTPDVRLRYNEQF
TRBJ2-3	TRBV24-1	ATSGREGSRDTRY
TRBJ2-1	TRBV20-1	SASLPLAGGYNEQF
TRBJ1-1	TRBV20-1	SAPHPGQGAGEAF
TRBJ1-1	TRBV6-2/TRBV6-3	ASSYTHGNTEAF
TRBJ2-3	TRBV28	ASTRGVPTDTQY
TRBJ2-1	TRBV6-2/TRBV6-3	ASSPTGTSGNNEQF
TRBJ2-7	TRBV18	ASSPASYEQY
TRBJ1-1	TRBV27	ASRPQQGTEAF
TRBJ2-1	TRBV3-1	ASSQAELGNEQF
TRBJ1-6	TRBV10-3	AMRGAGGDHSPLH
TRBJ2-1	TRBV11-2	ASSNRVTNEQF
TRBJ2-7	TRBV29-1	SVDDGTGGYEQY
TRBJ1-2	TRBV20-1	SASRQHKAYGYT
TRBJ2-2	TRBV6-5	ASRQGSTGELF
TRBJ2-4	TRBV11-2	ASSLDRVAKNIQY
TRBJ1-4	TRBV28	ASTLQGVGEKLF
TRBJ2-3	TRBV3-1	ASSQDRPLVDTQY
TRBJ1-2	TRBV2	ASSILRTNYGYT
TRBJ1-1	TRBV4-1	ASSQDRRRVDTEAF
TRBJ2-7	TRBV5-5	ASSRQRQVAYEQY
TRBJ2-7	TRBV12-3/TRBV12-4	ASSPHSYEQY
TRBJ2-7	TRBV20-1	SATYRDEQY
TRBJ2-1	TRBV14	AGSQVMQSEQF
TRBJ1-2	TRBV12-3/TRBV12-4	ASSDNNLRLRGYT
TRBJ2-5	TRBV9	ASSVATTGQETQY
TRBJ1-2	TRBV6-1	ASSGQGATANYGYT
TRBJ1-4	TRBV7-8	VSSSGHVEKLF
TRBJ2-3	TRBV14	ASSQDRTGLTDTQY
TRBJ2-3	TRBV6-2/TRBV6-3	ASSPDRRSTDTQY
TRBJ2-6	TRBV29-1	SVGVGANVLT
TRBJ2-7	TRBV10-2	ASSESSGRLYEQY